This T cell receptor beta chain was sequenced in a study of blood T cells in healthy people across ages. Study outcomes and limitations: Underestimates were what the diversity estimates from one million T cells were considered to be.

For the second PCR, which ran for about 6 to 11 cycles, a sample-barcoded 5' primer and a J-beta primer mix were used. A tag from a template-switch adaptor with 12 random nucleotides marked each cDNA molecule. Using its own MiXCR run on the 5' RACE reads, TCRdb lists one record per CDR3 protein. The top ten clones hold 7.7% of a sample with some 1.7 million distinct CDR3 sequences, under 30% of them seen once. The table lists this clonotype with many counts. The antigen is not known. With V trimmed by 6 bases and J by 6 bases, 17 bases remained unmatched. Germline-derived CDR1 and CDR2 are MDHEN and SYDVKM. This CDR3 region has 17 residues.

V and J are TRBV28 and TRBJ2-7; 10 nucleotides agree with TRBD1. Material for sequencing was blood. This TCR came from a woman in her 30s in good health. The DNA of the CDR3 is TGTGCCAGCAGACATCACTTACCCGGGACAGGGGTTATCGAGCAGTACTTC. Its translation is CASRHHLPGTGVIEQYF.